This T cell receptor beta chain was documented in a study of T cell responses to AZD1222 COVID-19 vaccine. The table came from immunoSEQ multiplex PCR; TCRdb's copy has only in-frame clones and leaves some out. The sample records some 180,000 clones, approximately 94% being singletons. The CDR3 has 16 residues. Germline loops: CDR1 MDHEN, CDR2 SYDVKM. V gave up 5 bases and J gave up 0 bases, with 13 bases separating them. The rearrangement joins TRBV28 to TRBJ1-4, with D possibly being TRBD1 (6 bases). The source was peripheral blood, collected 28 days after the second AZD1222 dose. The sequence came from an adult who received the AZD1222 COVID-19 vaccine. The CDR3 reads CASSLRGQTTNEKLFF. In DNA form, the CDR3 reads TGTGCCAGCAGTCTACGCGGACAGACAACTAATGAAAAACTGTTTTTT.